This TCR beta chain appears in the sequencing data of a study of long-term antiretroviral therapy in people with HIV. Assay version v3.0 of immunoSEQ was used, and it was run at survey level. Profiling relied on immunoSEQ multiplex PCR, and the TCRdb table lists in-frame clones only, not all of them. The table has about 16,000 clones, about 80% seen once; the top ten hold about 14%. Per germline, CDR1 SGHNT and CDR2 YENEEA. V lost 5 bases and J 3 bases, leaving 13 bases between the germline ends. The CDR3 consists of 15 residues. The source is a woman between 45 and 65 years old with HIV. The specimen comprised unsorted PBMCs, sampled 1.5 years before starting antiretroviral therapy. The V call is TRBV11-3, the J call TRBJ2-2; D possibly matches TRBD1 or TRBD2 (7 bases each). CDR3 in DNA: TGTGCCAGCAGCATGGGAGGGGGCTACACCGGGGAGCTGTTTTTT. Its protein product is CASSMGGGYTGELFF.